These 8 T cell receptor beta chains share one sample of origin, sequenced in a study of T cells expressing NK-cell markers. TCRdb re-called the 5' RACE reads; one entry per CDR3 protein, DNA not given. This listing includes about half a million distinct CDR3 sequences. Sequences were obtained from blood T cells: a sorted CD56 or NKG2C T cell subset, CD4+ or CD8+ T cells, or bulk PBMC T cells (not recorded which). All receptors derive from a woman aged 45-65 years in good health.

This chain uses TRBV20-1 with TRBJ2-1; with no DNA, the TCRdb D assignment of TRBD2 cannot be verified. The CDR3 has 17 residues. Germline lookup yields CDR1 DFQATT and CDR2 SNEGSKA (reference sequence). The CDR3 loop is CSASSAGAPKGYNEQFF.

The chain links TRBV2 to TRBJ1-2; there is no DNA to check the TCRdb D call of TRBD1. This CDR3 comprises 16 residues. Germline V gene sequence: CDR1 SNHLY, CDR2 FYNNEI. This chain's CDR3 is CASRHYSTESNYGYTF.

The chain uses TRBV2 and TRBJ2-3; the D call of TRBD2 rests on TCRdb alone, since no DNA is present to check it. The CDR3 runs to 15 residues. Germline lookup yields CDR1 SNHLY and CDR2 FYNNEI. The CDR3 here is CASSELAERTDTQYF.

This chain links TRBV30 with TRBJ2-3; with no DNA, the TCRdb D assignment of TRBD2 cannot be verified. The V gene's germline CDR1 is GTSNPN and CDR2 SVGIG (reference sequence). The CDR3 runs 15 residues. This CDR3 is CAWSRLATSTDTQYF. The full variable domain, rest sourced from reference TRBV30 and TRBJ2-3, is SQTIHQWPATLVQPVGSPLSLECTVEGTSNPNLYWYRQAAGRGLQLLFYSVGIGQISSEVPQNLSASRPQDRQFILSSKKLLLSDSGFYLCAWSRLATSTDTQYFGPGTRLTVL.

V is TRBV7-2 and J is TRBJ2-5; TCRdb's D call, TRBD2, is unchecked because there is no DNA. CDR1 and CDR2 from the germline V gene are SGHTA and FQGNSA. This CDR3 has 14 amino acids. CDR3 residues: CASSGRRGSATQYF.

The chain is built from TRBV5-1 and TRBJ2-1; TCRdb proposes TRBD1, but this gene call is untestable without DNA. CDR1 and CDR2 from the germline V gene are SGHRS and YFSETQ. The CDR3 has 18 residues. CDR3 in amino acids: CASSSSGGRHGSYNEQFF.

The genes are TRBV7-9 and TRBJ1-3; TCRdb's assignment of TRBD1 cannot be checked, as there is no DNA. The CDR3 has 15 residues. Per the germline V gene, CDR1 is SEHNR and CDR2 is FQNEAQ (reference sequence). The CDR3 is CASSRTGEPGNTIYF.

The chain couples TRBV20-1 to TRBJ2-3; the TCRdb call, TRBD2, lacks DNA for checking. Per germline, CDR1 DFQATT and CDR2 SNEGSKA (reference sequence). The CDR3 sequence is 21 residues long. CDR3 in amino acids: CSASGQVRKYSGLARADTQYF.